Each of the 24 T cell receptor beta chains below was sequenced from the same sample in a study of identical twins' blood T cells. Using its own MiXCR run on the 5' RACE reads, TCRdb lists one record per CDR3 protein. This sample has 300,000 to 450,000 distinct CDR3 sequences; about 28% occur once, and the top ten carry 5.5% to 7%. The sample was PBMCs. Receptors were obtained from a woman between 18 and 50 years old in good health.

The chain combines TRBV10-2 with TRBJ1-1; D is unclear. Germline CDR1 is WSHSY and CDR2 is SAAADI. CDR3 length: 13 residues. V lost 3 bases to trimming and J lost 1 base, with 6 bases between them. The CDR3 nucleotides are TGCGCCAGCAGTGATTATCGGAACACTGAAGCTTTCTTT. The encoded protein is CASSDYRNTEAFF.

The chain joins TRBV20-1 to TRBJ2-7; possible D gene TRBD1, 5 bases. The CDR3 extends over 10 amino acids. Germline CDR1 reads DFQATT; CDR2 reads SNEGSKA (reference sequence). The V end lost 7 bases, the J end lost 6 bases, and 10 bases lay between the germline ends. CDR3 nucleotides: TGCAGTGTAGCAGGGCGCGAGCAGTACTTC. Its translation is CSVAGREQYF.

J is TRBJ2-2 and V is TRBV20-1; D gene ambiguous. Germline lookup yields CDR1 DFQATT and CDR2 SNEGSKA (reference sequence). Trimming shortened V by 0 bases and J by 6 bases, and 8 bases separated the two germline ends. The length of the CDR3 is 13 residues. The CDR3 DNA reads TGCAGTGCTAGAGATTGGGGTTCCGGGGAGCTGTTTTTT. This translates into CSARDWGSGELFF.

This clonotype was counted only a few times. The chain combines TRBV2 with TRBJ1-3; 7 nucleotides align to TRBD1. Losses at the gene ends were 8 bases for V and 0 bases for J; bases not matched to a gene: 4. Germline assignment: CDR1 SNHLY and CDR2 FYNNEI. CDR3 size: 14 residues. CDR3 nucleotides: TGTGCCAGCCTACAGGGGATCTCTGGAAACACCATATATTTT. This translates into CASLQGISGNTIYF.

In its sample, this clonotype was seen many times. Here the CDR3 reads CASRPLPAGYNQPQHF. The CDR3 bases are TGTGCCAGCAGACCCCTTCCGGCAGGGTACAATCAGCCCCAGCATTTT. V usage is TRBV6-2 or TRBV6-3 and J usage is TRBJ1-5; possible D gene TRBD1, 5 bases. The V gene lost 6 bases and the J gene lost 3 bases, with 18 bases spanning the gap. The CDR3 contains 16 residues. CDR1 is MNHEY, CDR2 SVGEGT, per germline.

This chain uses TRBV4-2 with TRBJ2-7, with D possibly being TRBD1 (6 bases). CDR1 is LGHNA, CDR2 YNFKEQ, per germline. V dropped 1 base and J dropped 7 bases, with 11 bases sitting between them. The CDR3 consists of 13 residues. CDR3 loop: CASSQVRDTEQYF. CDR3 nucleotide sequence: TGTGCCAGCAGCCAAGTCCGGGACACAGAGCAGTACTTC.

This clonotype was counted between two and nine times. This rearrangement joins TRBV20-1 to TRBJ2-3; TRBD1 might be the D (5 bases). CDR1 and CDR2 (germline): DFQATT, SNEGSKA (reference sequence). The CDR3 has 13 residues. V was clipped by 0 bases and J by 4 bases, with 8 bases between them. The CDR3 here is CSARDLRADTQYF. The DNA for the CDR3 is TGCAGTGCTAGAGATCTCAGGGCAGATACGCAGTATTTT.

Here the CDR3 DNA reads TGCAGCGTTGACCCCCCAGGGGACTCCTACAATGAGCAGTTCTTC. Amino acid sequence: CSVDPPGDSYNEQFF. V usage is TRBV29-1 and J usage is TRBJ2-1; a weak D match, TRBD1 (6 bases). Germline V gene lookup returns CDR1 SQVTM and CDR2 ANQGSEA. The length of the CDR3 is 15 residues. The V and J ends lost 3 bases and 0 bases respectively, with 12 bases between them.

The rearrangement uses TRBV20-1 and TRBJ2-7, with 7 positions matching TRBD1. The germline V gene has CDR1 DFQATT and CDR2 SNEGSKA (reference sequence). The CDR3 is 13 residues long. Written as DNA, the CDR3 is TGCAGCGGATTTAGGACAGGTGGATCCGAGCAGTACTTC. Protein product: CSGFRTGGSEQYF.

This clonotype showed up just a few times. At one end the junction does not follow the germline gene, possibly because of a read error. The chain has TRBV5-1 and TRBJ1-2; D unclear. The CDR3 runs to 15 residues. Germline V lookup: CDR1 SGHRS, CDR2 YFSETQ. CDR3 bases: TGCGCCGGCAGCTTAGACGGCTCACCTAACTATGGCTACACCTTC. It encodes CAGSLDGSPNYGYTF.

The CDR3 sequence is CASSLAAAKGIQYF. The DNA for the CDR3 is TGTGCCAGCAGCTTAGCGGCAGCGAAGGGCATTCAGTACTTC. The rearrangement uses TRBV11-2 and TRBJ2-4; D call uncertain. From germline, CDR1 is SGHAT and CDR2 FQNNGV. V lost 1 base and J 9 bases, leaving 13 bases between the germline ends. The CDR3 is 14 amino acids.

This clonotype has just a few counts. V is TRBV7-9 and J is TRBJ1-3; D is unresolved. Germline CDR1 and CDR2: SEHNR and FQNEAQ (reference sequence). This CDR3 has 14 residues. The V and J ends lost 4 bases and 7 bases respectively, with 14 bases between them. DNA of the CDR3: TGTGCCAGCAGCTCCCCCGACGGCGCGAACACCATATATTTT. Amino acid sequence: CASSSPDGANTIYF.

This sequence joins TRBV20-1 and TRBJ2-1; no clear D. The CDR3 is 14 amino acids. Germline assignment: CDR1 DFQATT and CDR2 SNEGSKA (reference sequence). V gave up 8 bases and J gave up 0 bases, with 14 bases separating them. Here the CDR3 DNA reads TGCAGTACCATCAAACCTAGCTCCTACAATGAGCAGTTCTTC. Residues: CSTIKPSSYNEQFF.

This clonotype was counted between two and nine times. V is TRBV6-5 and J is TRBJ2-3; TRBD2 agrees at 8 bases. This CDR3 is built from 18 residues. Germline V lookup: CDR1 MNHEY, CDR2 SVGAGI. Losses at the gene ends were 4 bases for V and 2 bases for J; bases not matched to a gene: 14. The CDR3 DNA reads TGTGCCAGCAGTTCTGGGACTAGGAGGCCCGGGCCCACAGATACGCAGTATTTT. This sequence encodes CASSSGTRRPGPTDTQYF.

A few counts support this clonotype. The V gene is TRBV2, the J gene TRBJ2-3; TRBD2 agrees at 9 bases. V was pared by 8 bases and J by 2 bases, with 5 bases of the junction left unmatched. The CDR3 extends over 14 amino acids. The germline CDR1 and CDR2 sequences are SNHLY and FYNNEI. CDR3 sequence reads: CASRLAGYTDTQYF. The DNA for the CDR3 is TGTGCCAGCCGGCTAGCGGGGTACACAGATACGCAGTATTTT. The variable domain in full, completed from reference TRBV2 and TRBJ2-3, reads EPEVTQTPSHQVTQMGQEVILRCVPISNHLYFYWYRQILGQKVEFLVSFYNNEISEKSEIFDDQFSVERPDGSNFTLKIRSTKLEDSAMYFCASRLAGYTDTQYFGPGTRLTVL.

This chain joins TRBV19 and TRBJ1-2; TRBD1 might be the D (5 bases). Germline CDR1 is LNHDA and CDR2 is SQIVND (reference sequence). The CDR3 spans 9 residues. V was pared by 8 bases and J by 13 bases, with 11 bases between. The CDR3 region is CASGTFGTF. The CDR3 DNA reads TGTGCCAGTGGGACGTTTGGCACCTTC.

This clonotype was detected a few times. V usage is TRBV14 and J usage is TRBJ1-2; D unclear. This CDR3 is built from 13 residues. With 3 bases removed from V and 5 bases from J, the gap between germline ends came to 10 bases. Germline V gene sequence: CDR1 SGHDN, CDR2 FVKESK. DNA for the CDR3: TGTGCCAGCAGCCAGCTCGGCCCTTATGGCTACACCTTC. It encodes CASSQLGPYGYTF.

The DNA of the CDR3 is TGCGCCAGCAGCCAATATAGACAGGCCCCCTACGAGCAGTACTTC. Its translation is CASSQYRQAPYEQYF. The chain links TRBV4-3 to TRBJ2-7; D may be TRBD1 (6 bases). The length of the CDR3 is 15 residues. V lost 2 bases, J lost 2 bases, and 13 bases lay in between. Germline V gene sequence: CDR1 LGHNA, CDR2 YSLEER.

Concerning this clonotype: At one boundary the junction diverges from the germline segment, which might be a read error. This sequence joins TRBV20-1 and TRBJ1-1, with D possibly TRBD1 on 5 matching bases. Germline V gives CDR1 DFQATT, CDR2 SNEGSKA (reference sequence). The CDR3 has 15 amino acids. The CDR3 DNA sequence: TGCAGTGCTAGAGATCCCAGGCAGGGCGGAACTGGAGCTTTCTTT. It yields the protein CSARDPRQGGTGAFF.

This clonotype was seen at least ten times. The chain employs TRBV27 and TRBJ2-1, with D perhaps matching TRBD2 (5 bases). In germline, CDR1 is MNHEY, CDR2 SMNVEV (reference sequence). Trimming removed 5 bases from V and 9 bases from J, with 14 bases in between. The CDR3 has 13 amino acids. This chain's CDR3 is CASSPTLAGEQFF. The DNA for the CDR3 is TGTGCCAGCAGTCCAACCCTAGCTGGTGAGCAGTTCTTC.

This clonotype turned up a few times. The chain is built from TRBV19 and TRBJ2-7; no firm D call. The V gene lost 5 bases and the J gene lost 3 bases, with 14 bases spanning the gap. The CDR3 extends over 14 amino acids. Germline V gene lookup returns CDR1 LNHDA and CDR2 SQIVND (reference sequence). The CDR3 coding sequence is TGTGCCAGTAGTTCCCGAGTGTCAGGCTACGAGCAGTACTTC. Amino acid sequence: CASSSRVSGYEQYF.

V usage is TRBV9 and J usage is TRBJ1-5; D is undetermined. The CDR3 has 14 residues. V shed 0 bases and J shed 10 bases, with 14 bases lying between them. Germline CDR1 and CDR2: SGDLS and YYNGEE. The CDR3 bases are TGTGCCAGCAGCGTAGAGGCAGGAATAGATCCCCAGCATTTT. This codes for CASSVEAGIDPQHF.

The chain links TRBV10-3 to TRBJ2-5; possible D gene TRBD2, 6 bases. Per the germline V gene, CDR1 is ENHRY and CDR2 is SYGVKD. V was cut by 8 bases and J by 2 bases, with 12 bases left in between. The CDR3 consists of 13 residues. The CDR3 nucleotides read TGTGCCATCGCGGGACTCGAACAAGAGACCCAGTACTTC. Protein product: CAIAGLEQETQYF.

This clonotype was observed a few times. An end of the junction differs from the germline gene, which may be a read error. This chain connects TRBV11-2 to TRBJ2-7; D perhaps matches TRBD1 (7 bases). The V gene's germline CDR1 is SGHAT and CDR2 FQNNGV. The CDR3 loop spans 14 amino acids. DNA of the CDR3: TGTGCCAGCAGCTTGCGGGACAGAGGCTACAAGCAGTACTTC. It yields the protein CASSLRDRGYKQYF.